These 5 T cell receptor beta chains share one sample of origin, sequenced in a study of cytomegalovirus exposure and HLA in healthy donors. With 60 Vbeta and 13 Jbeta primers, the PCR was carried out. TCRdb's copy holds only in-frame clones and misses some; the assay was immunoSEQ multiplex PCR. The repertoire shows roughly 42,000 clones; the top ten hold less than 1.5%. Sequencing was performed on PBMCs. These receptors came from a man aged 25-45 years in good health and CMV-seronegative.

The chain uses TRBV9 and TRBJ1-1; D remains unclear. V lost 0 bases, J lost 1 base, and 10 bases lay in between. This CDR3 has 15 residues. Germline CDR1 reads SGDLS; CDR2 reads YYNGEE. CDR3 amino acids: CASSVEPGGNTEAFF. The CDR3, as DNA: TGTGCCAGCAGCGTAGAACCCGGAGGGAACACTGAAGCTTTCTTT.

This rearrangement joins TRBV18 to TRBJ2-1; the match to TRBD2 covers 10 bases. Germline CDR1 is KGHSH and CDR2 is LQKENI. V shed 7 bases, J shed 8 bases, and the junction held 14 bases outside the gene matches. CDR3 size: 16 residues. The CDR3 protein is CASYHLASGSLDEQFF. The CDR3 DNA follows: TGTGCCAGCTACCACCTGGCTAGCGGGAGTCTCGATGAGCAGTTCTTC.

The chain combines TRBV6-1 with TRBJ2-7, with 9 bases identical to TRBD2. CDR3 length: 14 residues. Trimming at V came to 6 bases and at J to 3 bases, leaving 6 bases not matched to a gene. Germline V gene data show CDR1 as MNHNS and CDR2 as SASEGT. The CDR3 spells CASRDSGSHYEQYF. DNA of the CDR3: TGTGCCAGCAGAGATAGCGGGAGCCACTACGAGCAGTACTTC.

The chain combines TRBV4-3 with TRBJ2-7, with 10 bases that match TRBD2. Germline V gene data show CDR1 as LGHNA and CDR2 as YSLEER. The CDR3 is 14 residues long. After removal of 0 bases from V and 9 bases from J, the junction contained 5 bases not matched to a gene. CDR3 nucleotide sequence: TGCGCCAGCAGCCAAGAAGCCCTAGCGGGAGTGCAGTACTTC. This gives the protein CASSQEALAGVQYF.

The rearrangement links TRBV19 to TRBJ1-5; TRBD1 aligns across 10 bases. After removal of 8 bases from V and 3 bases from J, the junction contained 7 bases not matched to a gene. CDR1 is LNHDA, CDR2 SQIVND, per germline (reference sequence). The CDR3 has 15 residues. CDR3 sequence reads: CASATGGADNQPQHF. The CDR3 nucleotides are TGTGCCAGTGCGACAGGGGGCGCGGACAATCAGCCCCAGCATTTT.